This TCR beta chain was sequenced during a study of blood T cell repertoires in COVID-19. The wider study: Both acute and convalescent COVID-19 samples were obtained from the United States, Italy and Spain. The cDNA or gDNA used as material had been derived from T cells, B-cell-depleted T cells, or PBMCs.

Original methodology: Nucleated cell counts were estimated from reference gene primer amplification. Method: immunoSEQ multiplex PCR; TCRdb's copy keeps in-frame clones and lacks some. For V, J and clone size, that table is used; D and trimming come from the DNA. This sample has around 450,000 clones, with around 89% found just once. This clone appeared a single time. Germline-derived CDR1 and CDR2 are SGHAT and FQNNGV. This CDR3 is built from 14 residues. V was trimmed by 1 base and J by 0 bases, leaving 7 bases between them. The chain employs TRBV11-2 and TRBJ2-7; D gene uncertain. This clonotype was sampled from a woman between 25 and 40 years old with acute or convalescent COVID-19. Source material: peripheral blood. In nucleotides, the CDR3 is TGTGCCAGCAGCTTAGTTGCGGTCTCCTACGAGCAGTACTTC. Translation: CASSLVAVSYEQYF.